These T cell receptor beta chains were read from a single sample in a study of CD8+ T cells in alopecia areata. Generated by immunoSEQ multiplex PCR, the TCRdb table keeps only in-frame clones and is missing some. The sample yields 200,000 or so clones, around 62% seen once. Material: CD4+ T cells sorted from blood, obtained at week 0. The receptors were gathered from a human donor with alopecia areata. Each CDR3 is given with its conserved first and last residue. The order of the fields is D gene, clone size, J gene, V gene, CDR3 protein, CDR3 DNA. D genes are given only for firm matches. Clone size is given for some rows only: seen once, a few or many times, or a class if the clone is expanded.

>.|few|TRBJ1-5|TRBV4-1
CASSQDRPRGSNQPQHF
TGCGCCAGCAGCCAAGATCGCCCCCGGGGGAGCAATCAGCCCCAGCATTTT
>TRBD1|few|TRBJ2-7|TRBV9
CASSDGTGDYEQYF
TGTGCCAGCAGCGACGGGACAGGGGATTACGAGCAGTACTTC
>TRBD2|few|TRBJ2-7|TRBV30
CAWSRFGGSGSNEQYF
TGTGCCTGGAGTCGGTTTGGCGGGAGCGGGAGTAACGAGCAGTACTTC
>TRBD1|.|TRBJ2-5|TRBV2
CASSEDRGKETQYF
TGTGCCAGCAGTGAGGACAGGGGGAAGGAGACCCAGTACTTC
>.|.|TRBJ2-7|TRBV6-1
CAGSSRDEQYF
TGTGCCGGCAGCTCTCGCGACGAGCAGTACTTC
>.|.|TRBJ2-1|TRBV11-2
CASSFQGGNNEQFF
TGTGCCAGCAGCTTTCAGGGCGGGAACAATGAGCAGTTCTTC
>.|.|TRBJ1-6|TRBV6-5
CASSYRRTVRGSPLHF
TGTGCCAGCAGTTACCGACGGACGGTGCGGGGTTCACCCCTCCACTTT
>.|.|TRBJ2-2|TRBV7-7
CASSLVAGQNTGELFF
TGTGCCAGCAGCTTAGTGGCCGGACAGAACACCGGGGAGCTGTTTTTT
>TRBD2|.|TRBJ2-7|TRBV7-3
CASSLPRILGTSGFHPSYEQYF
TGTGCCAGCAGCCTACCCAGGATATTGGGGACTAGCGGATTTCACCCGTCCTACGAGCAGTACTTC
>.|once|TRBJ2-7|TRBV19
CASSPTRSYEQYF
TGTGCCAGTAGCCCCACCCGATCCTACGAGCAGTACTTC
>.|few|TRBJ1-1|TRBV29-1
CSVVTGQLNTEAFF
TGCAGCGTTGTCACCGGTCAGCTGAACACTGAAGCTTTCTTT
>TRBD1|.|TRBJ2-5|TRBV4-2
CASSQAGGAGETQYF
TGTGCCAGCAGCCAGGCAGGGGGCGCGGGGGAGACCCAGTACTTC
>.|.|TRBJ1-5|TRBV5-6
CASSSGNQPQHF
TGTGCCAGCAGCTCCGGGAATCAGCCCCAGCATTTT
>TRBD2|.|TRBJ2-1|TRBV29-1
CSVEGLAGKKLSYNEQFF
TGCAGCGTTGAGGGGCTAGCGGGCAAAAAGCTCTCCTACAATGAGCAGTTCTTC
>.|few|TRBJ2-7|TRBV19
CASSSRETYEQYF
TGTGCCAGTAGTAGCAGGGAGACCTACGAGCAGTACTTC
>.|few|TRBJ2-3|TRBV5-1
CASSLSGDTQYF
TGCGCCAGCAGCTTGAGCGGGGATACGCAGTATTTT
>TRBD1|.|TRBJ1-1|TRBV29-1
CSVRDRSAYTEAFF
TGCAGCGTTCGGGACAGGTCGGCGTACACTGAAGCTTTCTTT
>.|few|TRBJ2-7|TRBV11-2
CASSPTGQRVNEQYF
TGTGCCAGCAGCCCTACAGGGCAAAGGGTCAACGAGCAGTACTTC
>.|.|TRBJ2-7|TRBV25-1
CASRGNSYEQYF
TGTGCCAGCAGGGGCAATAGCTACGAGCAGTACTTC
>TRBD2|few|TRBJ2-3|TRBV2
CASSGTSGNTQYF
TGTGCCAGCAGTGGGACTAGCGGGAATACGCAGTATTTT
>.|few|TRBJ2-1|TRBV7-9
CASSFWRGQDNEQFF
TGTGCCAGCAGCTTTTGGAGGGGGCAGGACAATGAGCAGTTCTTC
>TRBD1|few|TRBJ2-3|TRBV7-9
CASSLEQGVTDTQYF
TGTGCCAGCAGCTTAGAGCAGGGGGTCACAGATACGCAGTATTTT
>.|.|TRBJ1-4|TRBV29-1
CSVRQTTNEKLFF
TGCAGCGTCCGCCAGACAACTAATGAAAAACTGTTTTTT
>.|.|TRBJ2-5|TRBV7-9
CASSLLSETQYF
TGTGCCAGCAGCTTGTTGTCAGAGACCCAGTACTTC
>TRBD1|.|TRBJ2-7|TRBV5-1
CASRKAGGEQYF
TGCGCCAGCAGGAAGGCAGGGGGCGAGCAGTACTTC
>TRBD2|.|TRBJ2-4|TRBV6-4
CASSDIAGVNIQYF
TGTGCCAGCAGTGACATAGCGGGGGTTAACATTCAGTACTTC
>TRBD1|few|TRBJ2-1|TRBV7-9
CASSSLVTGQGYNEQFF
TGTGCCAGCAGCTCTCTGGTGACGGGACAGGGCTACAATGAGCAGTTCTTC
>.|.|TRBJ2-3|TRBV7-6
CASSPVFSSTDTQYF
TGTGCCAGCAGCCCCGTTTTTTCTAGCACAGATACGCAGTATTTT
>.|.|TRBJ2-4|TRBV27
CASRGFGNIQYF
TGTGCCAGCAGGGGCTTCGGGAACATTCAGTACTTC
>TRBD2|.|TRBJ2-1|TRBV4-2
CASSQVTSGGAMQFF
TGTGCCAGCAGCCAAGTCACTAGCGGGGGGGCTATGCAGTTCTTC
>TRBD1|.|TRBJ2-7|TRBV7-2
CASSLTDRAGEQYF
TGTGCCAGCAGCTTAACGGACAGGGCTGGAGAGCAGTACTTC
>TRBD2|.|TRBJ2-2|TRBV5-6
CASRGTSGSLSNTGELFF
TGTGCCAGCAGGGGGACTAGCGGGAGTTTATCGAACACCGGGGAGCTGTTTTTT
>TRBD2|.|TRBJ2-2|TRBV4-1
CASSHVHMGLATGELFF
TGCGCCAGCAGCCACGTCCATATGGGACTAGCGACCGGGGAGCTGTTTTTT
>.|.|TRBJ2-5|TRBV4-1
CASSPSGVTQYF
TGCGCCAGCAGTCCGTCCGGGGTCACCCAGTACTTC